Presented here are 19 T cell receptor beta chains from one specimen sequenced in a study of PD-1 and CTLA-4 blockade in melanoma. Here immunoSEQ multiplex PCR was the method, and the copy in TCRdb shows in-frame clones only, minus some. Among about 16,000 clones listed, about two thirds were seen once. The specimen comprised CD8+ T cells from peripheral blood, sampled from a patient given anti-PD-1 treatment. Every receptor here comes from a human donor with melanoma.

The chain combines TRBV4-1 with TRBJ1-5, with D tentatively TRBD1 (6 bases). V lost 6 bases, J lost 5 bases, and 20 bases lay in between. The germline V gene encodes CDR1 MGHRA and CDR2 YSYEKL. The length of the CDR3 is 16 residues. The CDR3, as DNA: TGCGCCAGCAGTTCTGTCTGGACAGTAAACCATCAGCCCCAGCATTTT. The encoded protein is CASSSVWTVNHQPQHF.

J is TRBJ1-1 and V is TRBV19; maybe TRBD1 (5 bases). CDR3 size: 14 residues. CDR1 and CDR2 from the germline V gene are LNHDA and SQIVND (reference sequence). V shed 3 bases and J shed 2 bases, with 10 bases lying between them. The CDR3 sequence is CASSIGGGNTEAFF. Here the CDR3 DNA reads TGTGCCAGTAGTATTGGGGGGGGAAACACTGAAGCTTTCTTT. Drawing the rest from reference TRBV19 and TRBJ1-1, the complete variable domain is DGGITQSPKYLFRKEGQNVTLSCEQNLNHDAMYWYRQDPGQGLRLIYYSQIVNDFQKGDIAEGYSVSREKKESFPLTVTSAQKNPTAFYLCASSIGGGNTEAFFGQGTRLTVV.

This clone was observed a few times. The J gene is TRBJ2-5, the V gene TRBV13, with 8 bases identical to TRBD1. There are 14 residues in the CDR3. Trimming took 4 bases from V and 5 from J; bases not matched to a gene: 6. Germline CDR1 reads PRHDT; CDR2 reads FYEKMQ (reference sequence). This chain's CDR3 is CASSYWTGKETQYF. The CDR3 region has the DNA TGTGCCAGCAGCTATTGGACAGGGAAGGAGACCCAGTACTTC.

This clone is a singleton in its sample. This chain joins TRBV30 and TRBJ1-5; a weak D match, TRBD1 (6 bases). V lost 5 bases and J 2 bases, leaving 19 bases between the germline ends. This CDR3 is 16 amino acids long. Looked up from germline, CDR1 is GTSNPN and CDR2 is SVGIG (reference sequence). CDR3 region: CAWDRHYREGNQPQHF. As DNA, the CDR3 is TGTGCCTGGGACAGGCACTACCGTGAGGGCAATCAGCCCCAGCATTTT.

The chain has TRBV30 and TRBJ2-7; unclear D gene. Germline V gene data show CDR1 as GTSNPN and CDR2 as SVGIG (reference sequence). V was clipped by 1 base and J by 2 bases, with 6 bases between them. CDR3 length: 12 amino acids. The CDR3 sequence is CAWSEMPYEQYF. The CDR3 coding sequence is TGTGCCTGGAGTGAGATGCCCTACGAGCAGTACTTC.

The V gene is TRBV5-1, the J gene TRBJ2-2; D not certain. The germline CDR1 and CDR2 sequences are SGHRS and YFSETQ. Between the trimmed V and J ends, which lost 3 bases and 2 bases, there was a span of 2 bases. This CDR3 region has 12 residues. The DNA for the CDR3 is TGCGCCAGCAGCTCCAACACCGGGGAGCTGTTTTTT. Translating it yields CASSSNTGELFF.

The chain recombines TRBV5-1 with TRBJ1-2; D is undetermined. CDR1 is SGHRS, CDR2 YFSETQ, per germline. Deletions cut 1 base from V and 7 bases from J, with 20 bases between. The CDR3 loop spans 16 amino acids. In nucleotides, the CDR3 is TGCGCCAGCAGCTTGTGGGTCGGGAGCAGGCCGGGTGGCTACACCTTC. Its protein is CASSLWVGSRPGGYTF.

The chain carries TRBV5-1 and TRBJ2-7; D gene ambiguous. The germline V and J ends were trimmed by 2 bases and 0 bases, with 6 bases remaining between them. This CDR3 is built from 13 residues. Per germline, CDR1 SGHRS and CDR2 YFSETQ. Here the CDR3 DNA reads TGCGCCAGCAGCTTCGGCAGCTCCTACGAGCAGTACTTC. Amino acids: CASSFGSSYEQYF.

V and J are TRBV11-3 and TRBJ2-7; TRBD2 is a possible D gene (5 bases). The CDR3 has 11 amino acids. Per germline, CDR1 SGHNT and CDR2 YENEEA. The V end lost 4 bases, the J end lost 4 bases, and 5 bases lay between the germline ends. The CDR3 DNA is TGTGCCAGCAGCTGGAGGTACGAGCAGTACTTC. This sequence encodes CASSWRYEQYF.

This chain links TRBV25-1 with TRBJ1-6; the D gene is possibly TRBD1 (6 bases). V lost 4 bases, J lost 3 bases, and 13 bases lay in between. The germline V gene has CDR1 MGHDK and CDR2 SYGVNS. The CDR3 is 16 residues long. CDR3 nucleotides: TGTGCCAGCAGTGTCGCGGACAGCTTCTATAATTCACCCCTCCACTTT. Residues: CASSVADSFYNSPLHF. Drawing the rest from reference TRBV25-1 and TRBJ1-6, the complete variable domain is EADIYQTPRYLVIGTGKKITLECSQTMGHDKMYWYQQDPGMELHLIHYSYGVNSTEKGDLSSESTVSRIRTEHFPLTLESARPSHTSQYLCASSVADSFYNSPLHFGNGTRLTVT.

This clone was picked up a small number of times. The CDR3 DNA follows: TGCGCCAGCAGTGACAAGGGACAGGGATACGAGCAGTACTTC. It specifies CASSDKGQGYEQYF. The chain joins TRBV10-1 to TRBJ2-7; 9 nucleotides line up with TRBD1. The CDR3 has 14 amino acids. In germline, CDR1 is WNHNN, CDR2 SYGVQD (reference sequence). J was trimmed by 4 bases and V by 3 bases; bases with no gene match: 4.

For the CDR3, the DNA is TGTGCCAGTAGCCTGACAGGGGGGGACTACAATGAGCAGTTCTTC. This gives the protein CASSLTGGDYNEQFF. The rearrangement uses TRBV19 and TRBJ2-1, with TRBD1 matching over 9 bases. With 6 bases clipped from V and 3 bases from J, the junction kept 6 bases outside the gene matches. The CDR3 totals 15 residues. Germline lookup yields CDR1 LNHDA and CDR2 SQIVND (reference sequence). The full variable domain, rest sourced from reference TRBV19 and TRBJ2-1, is DGGITQSPKYLFRKEGQNVTLSCEQNLNHDAMYWYRQDPGQGLRLIYYSQIVNDFQKGDIAEGYSVSREKKESFPLTVTSAQKNPTAFYLCASSLTGGDYNEQFFGPGTRLTVL.

The gene calls are TRBV7-9 and TRBJ1-5, with 9 bases lining up with TRBD1. Germline lookup yields CDR1 SEHNR and CDR2 FQNEAQ (reference sequence). V was pared by 1 base and J by 4 bases, with 2 bases of the junction left unmatched. CDR3 length equals 15 residues. CDR3 protein: CASSLGGQGNQPQHF. CDR3 coding DNA: TGTGCCAGCAGCTTAGGGGGACAGGGAAATCAGCCCCAGCATTTT.

The chain joins TRBV27 to TRBJ2-7, with D possibly being TRBD2 (5 bases). CDR1 is MNHEY and CDR2 is SMNVEV in the germline V gene (reference sequence). V was shortened by 5 bases and J by 6 bases, with 11 bases between the two germline ends. This CDR3 is 12 amino acids long. The CDR3: CASSPGLREQYF. In DNA form, the CDR3 reads TGTGCCAGCAGTCCAGGACTTCGCGAGCAGTACTTC.

This clone has just a few counts. The V and J genes are TRBV7-6 and TRBJ2-2, with a possible D match to TRBD2 (6 bases). Between the trimmed V and J ends, which lost 1 base and 0 bases, there was a span of 12 bases. The V gene's germline CDR1 is SGHVS and CDR2 FNYEAQ. The CDR3 is 17 residues long. CDR3 coding DNA: TGTGCCAGCAGCTTAGTGGAGGGCTCCGCGAACACCGGGGAGCTGTTTTTT. It encodes CASSLVEGSANTGELFF.

This sequence joins TRBV2 and TRBJ1-1; D is possibly TRBD1 (5 bases). In germline, CDR1 is SNHLY, CDR2 FYNNEI. This CDR3 contains 13 residues. The ends were cut back, 6 bases at V and 1 base at J, with 9 bases in the middle. CDR3 residues: CASRRGENTEAFF. CDR3 in DNA: TGTGCCAGCAGACGGGGCGAGAACACTGAAGCTTTCTTT.

The chain joins TRBV6-4 to TRBJ1-2; D possibly corresponds to TRBD1 (5 bases). CDR1 and CDR2 from the germline V gene are MRHNA and SNTAGT. V gave up 8 bases and J gave up 7 bases, with 14 bases separating them. The CDR3 covers 12 residues. The CDR3 sequence: CASGSGIVGYTF. In DNA, the CDR3 is TGTGCCAGCGGGTCAGGGATTGTTGGCTACACCTTC.

V usage is TRBV9 and J usage is TRBJ2-7, with 11 nucleotides matching TRBD2. Trimming cost V 0 bases and J 3 bases; bases outside gene matches: 2. Germline loops: CDR1 SGDLS, CDR2 YYNGEE. This CDR3 is 15 amino acids long. The CDR3 spells CASSVGTSGYYEQYF. In nucleotides, the CDR3 is TGTGCCAGCAGCGTAGGGACTAGCGGGTACTACGAGCAGTACTTC.

The chain uses TRBV6-6 and TRBJ1-3, with TRBD1 matching 8 bases. The CDR3 sequence is 14 residues long. V gave up 6 bases and J gave up 1 base; unmatched junction bases: 2. Looked up from germline, CDR1 is MNHNY and CDR2 is SVGAGI (reference sequence). The DNA for the CDR3 is TGTGCCAGCAGAGGACAGGGTTCTGGAAACACCATATATTTT. Its translation is CASRGQGSGNTIYF.